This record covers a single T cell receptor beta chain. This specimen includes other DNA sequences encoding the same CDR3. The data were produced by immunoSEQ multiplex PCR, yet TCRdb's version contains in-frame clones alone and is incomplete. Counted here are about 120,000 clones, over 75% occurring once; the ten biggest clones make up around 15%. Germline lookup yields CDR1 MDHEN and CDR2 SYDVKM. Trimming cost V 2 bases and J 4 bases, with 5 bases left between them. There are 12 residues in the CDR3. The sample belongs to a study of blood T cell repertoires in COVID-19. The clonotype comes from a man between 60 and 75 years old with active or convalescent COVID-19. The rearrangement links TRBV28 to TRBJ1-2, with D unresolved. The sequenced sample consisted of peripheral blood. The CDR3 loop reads CASSLGSYGYTF. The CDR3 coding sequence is TGTGCCAGCAGTTTAGGCTCCTATGGCTACACCTTC.